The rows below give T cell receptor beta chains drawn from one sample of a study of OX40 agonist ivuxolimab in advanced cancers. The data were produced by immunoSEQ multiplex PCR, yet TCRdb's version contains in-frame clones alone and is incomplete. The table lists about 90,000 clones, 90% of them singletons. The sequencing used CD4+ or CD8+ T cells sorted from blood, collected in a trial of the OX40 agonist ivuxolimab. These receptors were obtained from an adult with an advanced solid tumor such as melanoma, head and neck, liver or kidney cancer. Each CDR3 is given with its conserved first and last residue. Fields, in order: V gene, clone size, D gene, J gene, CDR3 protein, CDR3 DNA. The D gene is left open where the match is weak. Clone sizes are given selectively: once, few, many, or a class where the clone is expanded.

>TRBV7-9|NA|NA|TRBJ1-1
CASSLGQGVTEAFF
TGTGCCAGCAGCTTAGGTCAGGGAGTGACTGAAGCTTTCTTT
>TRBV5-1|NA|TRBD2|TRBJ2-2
CASSLGREGTPGELFF
TGCGCCAGCAGCTTAGGACGGGAGGGAACACCCGGGGAGCTGTTTTTT
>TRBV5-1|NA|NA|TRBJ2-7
CASSHFPTGYEQYF
TGCGCCAGCAGCCACTTCCCAACGGGCTACGAGCAGTACTTC
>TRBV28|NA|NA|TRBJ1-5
CASSLKFTYRPRGGANQPQHF
TGTGCCAGCAGTTTAAAGTTCACCTATAGACCGCGCGGGGGGGCGAATCAGCCCCAGCATTTT
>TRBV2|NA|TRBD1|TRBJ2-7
CASSEEIPGTEAYEQYF
TGTGCCAGCAGTGAAGAAATCCCCGGGACAGAAGCCTACGAGCAGTACTTC
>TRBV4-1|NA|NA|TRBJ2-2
CASSQEWPNTGELFF
TGCGCCAGCAGCCAAGAATGGCCCAACACCGGGGAGCTGTTTTTT
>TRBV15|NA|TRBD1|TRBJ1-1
CATSRPRTGGTEAFF
TGTGCCACCAGCAGGCCCCGGACAGGGGGCACTGAAGCTTTCTTT
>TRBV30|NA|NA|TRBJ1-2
CAWSVPGLSGGWTAGIYGYTF
TGTGCCTGGAGTGTACCCGGTTTGAGCGGGGGTTGGACAGCCGGAATCTATGGCTACACCTTC
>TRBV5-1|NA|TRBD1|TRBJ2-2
CASRSSGTVGTGELFF
TGCGCCAGCAGGTCATCCGGGACAGTCGGAACCGGGGAGCTGTTTTTT
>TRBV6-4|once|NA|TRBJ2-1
CASSEEGVGSEQFF
TGTGCCAGCAGTGAAGAGGGAGTAGGAAGTGAGCAGTTCTTC
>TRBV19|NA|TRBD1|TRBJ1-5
CASSILTGGWQPQHF
TGTGCCAGTAGTATCTTGACAGGGGGATGGCAGCCCCAGCATTTT
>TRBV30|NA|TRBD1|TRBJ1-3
CAWRTGGGNTIYF
TGTGCCTGGAGAACAGGGGGCGGAAACACCATATATTTT
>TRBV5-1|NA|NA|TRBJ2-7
CASSAASREQYF
TGCGCCAGCAGCGCCGCTTCGAGGGAGCAGTACTTC
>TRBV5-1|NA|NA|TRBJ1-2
CASSLGQKIYGYTF
TGCGCCAGCAGCTTGGGGCAGAAGATCTATGGCTACACCTTC
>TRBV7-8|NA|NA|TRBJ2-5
CASSPGTKETQYF
TGTGCCAGCAGCCCGGGGACAAAAGAGACCCAGTACTTC
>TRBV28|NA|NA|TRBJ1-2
CASSIGQGIIYGYTF
TGTGCCAGCTCTATAGGCCAGGGGATAATCTATGGCTACACCTTC
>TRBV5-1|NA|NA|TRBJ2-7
CASREGTYEQYF
TGCGCCAGCAGGGAGGGTACGTACGAGCAGTACTTC
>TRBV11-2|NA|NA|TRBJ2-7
CASSLGTRLEYEQYF
TGTGCCAGCAGCTTAGGTACCCGCTTGGAATACGAGCAGTACTTC
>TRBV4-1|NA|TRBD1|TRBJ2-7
CASSQTQGTYEQYF
TGCGCCAGCAGCCAAACACAGGGGACCTACGAGCAGTACTTC
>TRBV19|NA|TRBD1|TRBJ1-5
CASATGDGGNQPQHF
TGTGCCAGTGCAACAGGGGACGGAGGCAATCAGCCCCAGCATTTT
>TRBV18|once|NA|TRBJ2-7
CASSRGHRYEQYF
TGTGCCAGCTCCCGGGGACACCGCTACGAGCAGTACTTC
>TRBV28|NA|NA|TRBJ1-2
CASSLGQTYGYTF
TGTGCCAGCAGTTTAGGGCAGACCTATGGCTACACCTTC
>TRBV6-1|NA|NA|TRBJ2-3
CASRLGLSTDTQYF
TGTGCCAGCAGGCTGGGCCTAAGCACAGATACGCAGTATTTT
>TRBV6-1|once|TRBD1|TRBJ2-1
CASRGTDFSYNEQFF
TGTGCCAGCAGAGGGACAGACTTCTCCTACAATGAGCAGTTCTTC
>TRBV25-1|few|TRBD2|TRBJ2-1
CASVVSGGTYNEQFF
TGTGCCAGCGTGGTGAGCGGGGGAACTTACAATGAGCAGTTCTTC